One sample yielded the 17 T cell receptor beta chains listed below, sequenced in a study of blood T cell repertoires in COVID-19. Clones were sequenced by immunoSEQ multiplex PCR, and TCRdb holds only the in-frame ones, with some missing. Of some 190,000 clones listed, more than 75% are singletons. The sequencing input was PBMCs or T cells enriched from blood (not recorded which). The receptors here all came from a man in his 60s who had been exposed to COVID-19.

The chain employs TRBV28 and TRBJ2-7, with D tentatively TRBD1 (6 bases). With 5 bases removed from V and 0 bases from J, the gap between germline ends came to 20 bases. The CDR3 covers 17 residues. Germline V CDR1 and CDR2: MDHEN, SYDVKM. The DNA for the CDR3 is TGTGCCAGCAGTCAAGGGGGTGGGTTTGCCTTCTCCTACGAGCAGTACTTC. This sequence encodes CASSQGGGFAFSYEQYF.

The gene calls are TRBV5-1 and TRBJ1-1; 7 bases map to TRBD1. This CDR3 has 14 residues. The ends lost 3 bases at V and 1 base at J; junction bases unmatched: 3. Germline lookup yields CDR1 SGHRS and CDR2 YFSETQ. As DNA, the CDR3 is TGCGCCAGCAGCTCACACAGGGGGAACACTGAAGCTTTCTTT. Its translation is CASSSHRGNTEAFF.

This clone occurred a few times. The CDR3 is CASSQQYEQYF. The CDR3 nucleotides are TGTGCCAGCAGCCAACAATACGAGCAGTACTTC. The rearrangement links TRBV3-1 (or the pseudogene TRBV3-2) to TRBJ2-7, with D unclear. Germline CDR1 and CDR2: LGHDT and YNNKEL (reference sequence). The CDR3 sequence is 11 residues long. V gave up 2 bases and J gave up 4 bases, with 3 bases separating them.

This chain uses TRBV7-2 with TRBJ2-3; possible D gene TRBD1, 6 bases. Trimming cost V 8 bases and J 1 base, with 19 bases left between them. The germline V gene has CDR1 SGHTA and CDR2 FQGNSA. This CDR3 contains 16 residues. In DNA, the CDR3 is TGTGCCAGCTCCTACCCAAGTGACAGGCGCACAGATACGCAGTATTTT. It encodes CASSYPSDRRTDTQYF.

This clone showed up just a few times. This chain connects TRBV7-2 to TRBJ1-2; D may be TRBD1 (6 bases). Germline lookup yields CDR1 SGHTA and CDR2 FQGNSA. V shed 1 base and J shed 8 bases, with 11 bases lying between them. This CDR3 region has 13 residues. The CDR3, as DNA: TGTGCCAGCAGCTTAGATCAGGGGATGGGCTACACCTTC. Translation gives CASSLDQGMGYTF. The full variable domain, in which reference TRBV7-2 and TRBJ1-2 provide the parts outside the CDR3, is GAGVSQSPSNKVTEKGKDVELRCDPISGHTALYWYRQSLGQGLEFLIYFQGNSAPDKSGLPSDRFSAERTGGSVSTLTIQRTQQEDSAVYLCASSLDQGMGYTFGSGTRLTVV.

This CDR3 reads CASSETGSSTDTQYF. For the CDR3, the DNA is TGTGCCAGCAGTGAGACAGGGAGCAGCACAGATACGCAGTATTTT. The chain employs TRBV6-1 and TRBJ2-3; 7 nucleotides line up with TRBD1. CDR1 is MNHNS and CDR2 is SASEGT in the germline V gene. Germline trimming cut 3 bases from V and 0 bases from J; bases unmatched to any gene: 3. The CDR3 runs to 15 residues.

The chain couples TRBV7-9 to TRBJ2-1; 10 nucleotides align to TRBD2. CDR1 is SEHNR, CDR2 FQNEAQ, per germline (reference sequence). V lost 5 bases, J lost 4 bases, and 11 bases stayed unmatched. The CDR3 runs 17 residues. In nucleotides, the CDR3 is TGTGCCAGCAGCCAACTGGGGCTAGCGGGAGCTTACAATGAGCAGTTCTTC. Amino acid sequence: CASSQLGLAGAYNEQFF.

The CDR3 loop is CASSLSGLEPQHF. The CDR3 bases are TGTGCCAGCAGCTTATCAGGGCTGGAGCCCCAGCATTTT. The J gene is TRBJ1-5, the V gene TRBV7-6, with D possibly TRBD1 on 5 matching bases. V was shortened by 2 bases and J by 8 bases, with 10 bases between the two germline ends. The CDR3 consists of 13 residues. From germline, CDR1 is SGHVS and CDR2 FNYEAQ. The full variable domain, completed using reference TRBV7-6 and TRBJ1-5, is GAGVSQSPRYKVTKRGQDVALRCDPISGHVSLYWYRQALGQGPEFLTYFNYEAQQDKSGLPNDRFSAERPEGSISTLTIQRTEQRDSAMYRCASSLSGLEPQHFGDGTRLSIL.

The CDR3 sequence is CAWRQGGWNTEAFF. CDR3 DNA: TGTGCCTGGAGACAGGGGGGATGGAACACTGAAGCTTTCTTT. V gene TRBV30 combines with J gene TRBJ1-1, with 8 bases matching TRBD1. Germline V gene sequence: CDR1 GTSNPN, CDR2 SVGIG (reference sequence). The CDR3 has 14 residues. V dropped 3 bases and J dropped 1; count of bases not matched to a gene: 4.

The rearrangement links TRBV5-6 to TRBJ2-7; TRBD2 matches at 11 bases. CDR1 is SGHDT, CDR2 YYEEEE, per germline. The CDR3 sequence is 16 residues long. The V and J ends lost 0 bases and 0 bases, in that order; junction bases with no gene match: 2. This chain's CDR3 is CASSLGGTSGSYEQYF. In DNA form, the CDR3 reads TGTGCCAGCAGCTTGGGAGGGACTAGCGGCTCCTACGAGCAGTACTTC.

The chain is built from TRBV27 and TRBJ2-7, with 9 bases lining up with TRBD2. Germline V lookup: CDR1 MNHEY, CDR2 SMNVEV (reference sequence). CDR3 length equals 15 residues. The V segment lost 4 bases and the J segment 3 bases; nucleotides outside the gene matches: 7. CDR3 sequence (DNA): TGTGCCAGCAGTTGGGGACTAGCAGACGACTACGAGCAGTACTTC. Translation: CASSWGLADDYEQYF.

V usage is TRBV24-1 and J usage is TRBJ1-5; 7 bases fit TRBD1. V shed 7 bases and J 1 base; nucleotides not matched to a gene: 6. This CDR3 is 15 amino acids long. Germline values: CDR1 KGHDR, CDR2 SFDVKD. The CDR3 DNA follows: TGTGCCACCAGCGACGAGGGGGCGAGCAATCAGCCCCAGCATTTT. This translates into CATSDEGASNQPQHF.

The gene calls are TRBV2 and TRBJ2-3; possible D gene TRBD2, 6 bases. This CDR3 is built from 14 residues. The germline CDR1 and CDR2 sequences are SNHLY and FYNNEI. Trimming cost V 8 bases and J 0 bases, with 12 bases left between them. The CDR3 protein is CASLAGTSTDTQYF. The CDR3 DNA reads as TGTGCCAGCCTGGCGGGGACTAGCACAGATACGCAGTATTTT. Full variable domain (rest looked up from reference TRBV2 and TRBJ2-3): EPEVTQTPSHQVTQMGQEVILRCVPISNHLYFYWYRQILGQKVEFLVSFYNNEISEKSEIFDDQFSVERPDGSNFTLKIRSTKLEDSAMYFCASLAGTSTDTQYFGPGTRLTVL.

The V and J genes are TRBV27 and TRBJ2-3, with D maybe TRBD1 (5 bases). The V end lost 5 bases, the J end lost 3 bases, and 21 bases lay between the germline ends. The CDR3 runs 17 residues. Per germline, CDR1 MNHEY and CDR2 SMNVEV (reference sequence). In DNA form, the CDR3 reads TGTGCCAGCAGTCCACGTCCCCCCCAGGGCTTAACAGATACGCAGTATTTT. Amino acid sequence: CASSPRPPQGLTDTQYF.

The rearrangement uses TRBV5-6 and TRBJ1-4, with a weak D call TRBD1 (5 bases). Germline assignment: CDR1 SGHDT and CDR2 YYEEEE. V was cut by 4 bases and J by 10 bases, with 17 bases left in between. The CDR3 length is 14 residues. The CDR3 DNA sequence: TGTGCCAGCAGCGTTGGACAAAGGGATCGAAAACTGTTTTTT. Its translation is CASSVGQRDRKLFF. Complete variable domain (other parts from reference TRBV5-6 and TRBJ1-4): DAGVTQSPTHLIKTRGQQVTLRCSPKSGHDTVSWYQQALGQGPQFIFQYYEEEERQRGNFPDRFSGHQFPNYSSELNVNALLLGDSALYLCASSVGQRDRKLFFGSGTQLSVL.

This chain links TRBV29-1 with TRBJ2-2; 8 nucleotides agree with TRBD2. V lost 1 base to trimming and J lost 4 bases; unmatched junction nucleotides: 2. CDR1 is SQVTM and CDR2 is ANQGSEA in the germline V gene. The CDR3 extends over 14 amino acids. For the CDR3, the DNA is TGCAGCGTTGAAGTCGGGAGGGCCACCGGGGAGCTGTTTTTT. Its protein product is CSVEVGRATGELFF.

This clone came up once. The chain joins TRBV7-9 to TRBJ2-3; 9 bases match TRBD2. CDR1 is SEHNR, CDR2 FQNEAQ, per germline (reference sequence). After removal of 2 bases from V and 0 bases from J, the junction contained 9 bases not matched to a gene. The CDR3 length is 18 residues. Here the CDR3 DNA reads TGTGCCAGCAGCTTAAGAAGCGGGAGGATCCTTAGCACAGATACGCAGTATTTT. Translated, it gives CASSLRSGRILSTDTQYF.